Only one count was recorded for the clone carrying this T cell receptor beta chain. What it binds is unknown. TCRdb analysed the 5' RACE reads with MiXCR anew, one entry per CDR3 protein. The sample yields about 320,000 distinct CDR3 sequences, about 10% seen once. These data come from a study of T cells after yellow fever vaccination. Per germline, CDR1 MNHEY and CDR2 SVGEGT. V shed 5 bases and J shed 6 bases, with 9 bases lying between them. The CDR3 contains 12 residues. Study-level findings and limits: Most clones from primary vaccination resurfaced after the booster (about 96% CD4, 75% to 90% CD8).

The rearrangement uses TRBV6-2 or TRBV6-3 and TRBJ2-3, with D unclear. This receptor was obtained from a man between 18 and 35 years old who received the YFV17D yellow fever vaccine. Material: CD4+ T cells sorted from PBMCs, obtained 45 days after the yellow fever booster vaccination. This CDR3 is CASSRYSDTQYF. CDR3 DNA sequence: TGTGCCAGCAGTCGGTACTCGGATACGCAGTATTTT.